Following are 19 T cell receptor beta chains from one sample sequenced in a study of T-cell reconstitution after alpha-beta-depleted transplantation in children. TCRbeta library preparation incorporated unique molecular identifiers. TCRdb re-analysed the PCR reads in MiXCR, keeping a single row per CDR3 protein. The repertoire holds just over 350,000 distinct CDR3 sequences, with about 14% as singletons. This specimen was PBMCs, taken from the stem cell graft. These receptors were taken from a human donor who donated a stem cell graft to a child with Fanconi anemia.

This clonotype came up many times. The chain is built from TRBV2 and TRBJ1-2, with D unresolved. The CDR3 runs to 11 residues. The V and J ends lost 8 bases and 3 bases respectively, with 7 bases between them. Germline values: CDR1 SNHLY, CDR2 FYNNEI. DNA of the CDR3: TGTGCCAGCGGGCAGCACTATGGCTACACCTTC. This encodes CASGQHYGYTF.

A few counts support this clonotype. V gene TRBV4-3 combines with J gene TRBJ1-6, with 7 bases identical to TRBD1. CDR1 LGHNA and CDR2 YSLEER come from the germline V gene. The CDR3 consists of 18 residues. The J segment lost 7 bases and the V segment lost 0 bases, leaving 12 bases of the junction unmatched. The CDR3 DNA follows: TGCGCCAGCAGCCAAGACCCTGGGACAGTAGATGAAAATTCACCCCTCCACTTT. As protein: CASSQDPGTVDENSPLHF.

This chain connects TRBV7-2 to TRBJ2-1; 12 bases line up with TRBD2. The trim removed 5 bases at V and 0 bases at J, leaving 5 bases unmatched. Germline loops: CDR1 SGHTA, CDR2 FQGNSA. The CDR3 runs to 17 residues. The CDR3 loop reads CASSPSGGEHSYNEQFF. Here the CDR3 DNA reads TGTGCCAGCAGCCCTAGCGGGGGGGAGCACTCCTACAATGAGCAGTTCTTC.

This CDR3 reads CASSHQTREKLFF. The DNA of the CDR3 is TGTGCCAGCAGCCATCAGACACGCGAAAAACTGTTTTTT. This chain connects TRBV3-1 to TRBJ1-4; D is unclear. This CDR3 is 13 amino acids long. V was pared by 3 bases and J by 8 bases, with 10 bases between. CDR1 and CDR2 (germline): LGHDT, YNNKEL (reference sequence).

The chain has TRBV6-5 and TRBJ1-4, with a possible D match to TRBD1 (5 bases). This CDR3 has 14 residues. Germline CDR1 and CDR2: MNHEY and SVGAGI. V lost 2 bases to trimming and J lost 6 bases, with 10 bases between them. CDR3 amino acids: CASSYEGPYEKLFF. Written as DNA, the CDR3 is TGTGCCAGCAGTTACGAGGGACCCTATGAAAAACTGTTTTTT.

This clonotype was seen ten or more times. The chain is built from TRBV5-5 and TRBJ2-7; a weak D match, TRBD1 (6 bases). CDR3 size: 13 residues. V lost 1 base and J 3 bases, leaving 8 bases between the germline ends. Germline assignment: CDR1 SGHKS and CDR2 YYEKEE (reference sequence). The chain's CDR3 is CASSLRTDYEQYV. CDR3 sequence (DNA): TGTGCCAGCAGCTTGAGGACAGACTACGAGCAGTACGTC.

This clonotype was counted only a few times. V and J are TRBV28 and TRBJ2-1; D might be TRBD1 (6 bases). CDR3 length equals 15 residues. Trimming stripped 5 bases from V and 2 bases from J, with 13 bases between. Germline V CDR1 and CDR2: MDHEN, SYDVKM. CDR3 amino acids: CASSPLTGTYNEQFF. The DNA of the CDR3 is TGTGCCAGCAGTCCCTTGACAGGAACCTACAATGAGCAGTTCTTC. The entire variable domain, with the rest obtained from reference TRBV28 and TRBJ2-1, is as follows: DVKVTQSSRYLVKRTGEKVFLECVQDMDHENMFWYRQDPGLGLRLIYFSYDVKMKEKGDIPEGYSVSREKKERFSLILESASTNQTSMYLCASSPLTGTYNEQFFGPGTRLTVL.

This clonotype was counted ten times or more. The rearrangement uses TRBV5-1 and TRBJ2-1; D is perhaps TRBD1 (7 bases). Germline V gene sequence: CDR1 SGHRS, CDR2 YFSETQ. CDR3 length: 14 amino acids. V dropped 7 bases and J dropped 6 bases, with 17 bases sitting between them. The CDR3 coding sequence is TGCGCCAGCCAGGGGACAGCGGGCGTCAATGAGCAGTTCTTC. This translates into CASQGTAGVNEQFF.

V gene TRBV7-1 combines with J gene TRBJ1-1; D may be TRBD1 (5 bases). TRBV7-1 qualifies as an ORF whose function is uncertain. Trimming took off 1 base at V and 4 bases at J, with 10 bases between the two ends. CDR3 length equals 14 residues. CDR3 region: CASSSVGARTEAFF. The DNA for the CDR3 is TGTGCCAGCAGCTCAGTTGGGGCTCGCACTGAAGCTTTCTTT.

This clonotype was seen a handful of times. The chain links TRBV29-1 to TRBJ1-1; no definite D call. Germline-derived CDR1 and CDR2 are SQVTM and ANQGSEA. The length of the CDR3 is 11 residues. V shed 7 bases and J shed 3 bases, with 9 bases lying between them. CDR3 amino acids: CSAKHYTEAFF. CDR3 nucleotide sequence: TGCAGCGCCAAACATTACACTGAAGCTTTCTTT.

In this sample, this clonotype turned up many times. The chain links TRBV29-1 to TRBJ2-3, with 7 bases fitting TRBD1. Germline-derived CDR1 and CDR2 are SQVTM and ANQGSEA. The junction had 5 bases not matched to a gene; V was cut back by 7 bases and J by 1 base. This CDR3 has 13 amino acids. In DNA, the CDR3 is TGCAGCGGGCGACAGGGAGGCACAGATACGCAGTATTTT. Translating gives CSGRQGGTDTQYF.

The chain combines TRBV6-2 or TRBV6-3 with TRBJ2-1; D may be TRBD1 or TRBD2 (5 bases each). There are 15 residues in the CDR3. The germline V gene has CDR1 MNHEY and CDR2 SVGEGT. Trimming took 3 bases from V and 7 from J, leaving 16 bases between them. In nucleotides, the CDR3 is TGTGCCAGCAGTTATCCCCCCGGGGCTATTAATGAGCAGTTCTTC. This gives the protein CASSYPPGAINEQFF.

The CDR3: CSVVIRGPSYGYTF. The CDR3 coding sequence is TGCAGCGTTGTGATCAGGGGACCCTCATATGGCTACACCTTC. The gene calls are TRBV29-1 and TRBJ1-2; D perhaps matches TRBD1 (6 bases). CDR1 and CDR2 (germline): SQVTM, ANQGSEA. This CDR3 contains 14 residues. Trimming shortened V by 4 bases and J by 5 bases, and 17 bases separated the two germline ends.

The chain carries TRBV12-3 or TRBV12-4 and TRBJ1-1, with TRBD1 as a possible D gene (5 bases). The V end lost 6 bases, the J end lost 0 bases, and 11 bases lay between the germline ends. The CDR3 is 14 amino acids. CDR3 sequence: CASRGEILNTEAFF. CDR3 coding DNA: TGTGCCAGCAGGGGGGAGATCTTGAACACTGAAGCTTTCTTT.

This clonotype was observed a few times. The chain uses TRBV28 and TRBJ1-1; D is undetermined. The CDR3 sequence is 15 residues long. Trimming cost V 5 bases and J 1 base, with 14 bases left between them. CDR1 is MDHEN, CDR2 SYDVKM, per germline. The CDR3 bases are TGTGCCAGCAGTACCGCGGCCGCAGAGAACACTGAAGCTTTCTTT. Encoded protein: CASSTAAAENTEAFF. The full variable domain, completed using reference TRBV28 and TRBJ1-1, is DVKVTQSSRYLVKRTGEKVFLECVQDMDHENMFWYRQDPGLGLRLIYFSYDVKMKEKGDIPEGYSVSREKKERFSLILESASTNQTSMYLCASSTAAAENTEAFFGQGTRLTVV.

This clonotype was seen ten or more times. The rearrangement links TRBV6-2 or TRBV6-3 to TRBJ2-7; D is uncertain. The CDR3 totals 12 residues. Looked up from germline, CDR1 is MNHEY and CDR2 is SVGEGT. V was shortened by 2 bases and J by 6 bases, with 8 bases between the two germline ends. CDR3 residues: CASSYEVGEQYV. The CDR3 DNA sequence: TGTGCCAGCAGTTACGAAGTTGGCGAGCAGTACGTC.

The sample holds many counts of this clonotype. V and J are TRBV5-1 and TRBJ2-5; D might be TRBD2 (6 bases). Germline V gene sequence: CDR1 SGHRS, CDR2 YFSETQ. The V gene lost 3 bases and the J gene lost 2 bases, with 11 bases spanning the gap. The CDR3 is 14 residues long. Written as DNA, the CDR3 is TGCGCCAGCAGCTCACTAGCTCGACAAGAGACCCAGTACTTC. Its protein is CASSSLARQETQYF. The full variable domain, rest sourced from reference TRBV5-1 and TRBJ2-5, is KAGVTQTPRYLIKTRGQQVTLSCSPISGHRSVSWYQQTPGQGLQFLFEYFSETQRNKGNFPGRFSGRQFSNSRSEMNVSTLELGDSALYLCASSSLARQETQYFGPGTRLLVL.

This clonotype was detected many times. The chain uses TRBV9 and TRBJ2-1; 7 bases agree with TRBD2. Germline V CDR1 and CDR2: SGDLS, YYNGEE. The CDR3 length is 15 residues. Trimming removed 1 base from V and 4 bases from J; junction bases left unmatched: 5. The CDR3 reads CASSVRLADYNEQFF. The CDR3 DNA reads as TGTGCCAGCAGCGTACGGCTAGCGGATTACAATGAGCAGTTCTTC.

The chain is built from TRBV28 and TRBJ1-2; D is uncertain. Trimming removed 3 bases from V and 2 bases from J, with 10 bases in between. Germline V CDR1 and CDR2: MDHEN, SYDVKM. The CDR3 is 14 amino acids. The CDR3 region is CASSFSPANYGYTF. As DNA, the CDR3 is TGTGCCAGCAGTTTTTCCCCGGCCAACTATGGCTACACCTTC.